The T cell receptor beta chain under discussion was sequenced for a study of cytomegalovirus exposure and HLA in healthy donors. The CDR3 length is 15 residues. Germline V gene sequence: CDR1 ENHRY, CDR2 SYGVKD. The V and J ends lost 8 bases and 6 bases, in that order; junction bases with no gene match: 15. Study conclusions and caveats: Later analysis revealed greater clonal expansion in HLA-associated TCR beta chains than in equally common others.

Of note for this clone: Its antigen is not known.

13 Jbeta primers and 60 Vbeta primers were used for the PCR. Measured with immunoSEQ multiplex PCR; TCRdb has only the in-frame clones, and not every one. The sample holds about 79,000 clones, 67% seen once. Sequenced material: PBMCs. The clonotype was recovered from a woman between 50 and 59 years old in good health and CMV-seropositive. V gene TRBV10-3 combines with J gene TRBJ1-1, with 7 bases fitting TRBD1. CDR3 nucleotides: TGTGCCATCTCCAAGGAGGGGGCGGGAGGATCTGAAGCTTTCTTT. Its translation is CAISKEGAGGSEAFF.